This TCR beta chain was observed in a study of cytomegalovirus exposure and HLA in healthy donors. Findings and caveats of the study: A list of roughly 180 TCR beta chains associated with cytomegalovirus was given. By HLA locus, TCR association rates varied in a later analysis, with DRB1 showing the most and HLA-C the fewest. In most subjects, TCR beta sequences reportedly gave accurate predictions of HLA-A and HLA-B alleles.

About this clone itself: Its target is unknown.

CDR1 SGHTA and CDR2 FQGNSA come from the germline V gene. The CDR3 extends over 11 amino acids. The V end lost 1 base, the J end lost 14 bases, and 9 bases lay between the germline ends. The study ran its PCR with 60 Vbeta and 13 Jbeta primers. Assay used: immunoSEQ multiplex PCR; TCRdb lists only in-frame clones, some missing. Of about 170,000 clones detected, 70% to 80% appear once; the ten largest clones hold under 2.5%. The source is a woman between 25 and 40 years old in good health and CMV-seropositive. The chain carries TRBV7-2 and TRBJ2-1, with D tentatively TRBD1 (5 bases). Sequenced input: PBMCs. CDR3 nucleotides: TGTGCCAGCAGCTTAGGACAGAGCAAGTTCTTC. This translates into CASSLGQSKFF.